These T cell receptor beta chains were read from a single sample in a study of T cells in Graves' hyperthyroidism and ophthalmopathy. TCRdb reanalysed the multiplex PCR reads using MiXCR and keeps one entry per CDR3 protein. The sample has around 300,000 distinct CDR3 sequences; more than 10% are singletons. The material sequenced was blood. The receptor source for this set is a woman aged 25 to 39 with Graves' hyperthyroidism that later progressed to Graves' ophthalmopathy. Each CDR3 is given with its conserved first and last residue. The order of the fields is V gene, CDR3 protein.

TRBV14	CASSPGQLANYGYTF
TRBV20-1	CSAWTDPDSPLHF
TRBV4-1	CASSPGLLSYEQYF
TRBV20-1	CSAPLEGLAGIYEQYF
TRBV10-3	CAISEIVGTGTNEQFF
TRBV28	CASTGFSYNSPLHF
TRBV14	CASSQARSGNTIYF
TRBV3-1	CASSRGTSIGQYF
TRBV27	CASSLWGSASGTQYF
TRBV27	CASRPLQGESYEQYF
TRBV7-6	CASSSGLAIVNEQFF
TRBV6-2/TRBV6-3	CASSSSGRAVADEQYF
TRBV6-1	CASSASSYNEQFF
TRBV6-1	CAIQRVMNTEAFF
TRBV29-1	CSVAAGVDSYEQYF
TRBV6-1	CAIFFPAGNEQFF
TRBV11-2	CASRRTGITEAFF
TRBV6-1	CASTRLPDSAYEQYF
TRBV6-2/TRBV6-3	CASSYASGANYGYTF
TRBV10-3	CAISPGTTKNIQYF
TRBV7-9	CASNTGGRDNEQFF
TRBV7-3	CASWREVLKTQYF
TRBV7-8	CASSLLSGNNEQFF
TRBV12-5	CASGLPRQGPYNEQFF
TRBV29-1	CSVQQGPNEKLFF
TRBV7-8	CASRAGTSGKETQYF
TRBV30	CAWSVEGEGYTF
TRBV28	CASSLAGRETQYF
TRBV11-2	CASSRGTGTSGGNEQFF
TRBV5-1	CASSGGGLASGRTRPREQYF
TRBV6-1	CASSSSGSGKGEQYF
TRBV4-1	CASSQIRDGSYEQYF
TRBV29-1	CSVEDIFRGKETQYF
TRBV7-9	CASSQTSGAAYEQYF
TRBV29-1	CSAQENEQFF
TRBV6-1	CASRIDGTGGTGELFF
TRBV19	CASTPPLAGVATGELFF
TRBV7-2	CASSSPGGNQPQHF
TRBV7-2	CASSLGLYEQFF
TRBV7-2	CASSFHLTSGLEQYF
TRBV12-3/TRBV12-4	CASSPSEYEQYF
TRBV10-3	CAISEREGIGETQYF
TRBV12-3/TRBV12-4	CASIPGVINTGELFF
TRBV27	CASSKRTSGVGWDTQYF
TRBV4-1	CASTPVLERDFYNEQYF
TRBV5-1	CASSLGGEFYNEQFF
TRBV6-2/TRBV6-3	CASSYSGIYGGNTEAFF
TRBV15	CATSPGTELGQQYF